What follows describes a single TCR beta chain. The sample belongs to a study of blood T cell repertoires in COVID-19. Sequencing used immunoSEQ multiplex PCR; TCRdb keeps in-frame clones, though not all of them. Of 160,000 or so clones in the sample, roughly 84% were seen once. The TCR comes from a man aged 55 to 70 who had recovered from COVID-19. The specimen sequenced was PBMCs or T cells enriched from blood (not recorded which).

The DNA of the CDR3 is TGTGCCAGCAGTGGGACTAGCGGGAAAGGGACCCAGTACTTC. Its protein is CASSGTSGKGTQYF. This sequence joins TRBV2 and TRBJ2-5; 12 bases match TRBD2. The CDR3 length is 14 residues. Losses at the gene ends were 4 bases for V and 7 bases for J; bases not matched to a gene: 4. Germline values: CDR1 SNHLY, CDR2 FYNNEI.